One sample yielded the 14 T cell receptor beta chains listed below, sequenced in a study of T cells of healthy individuals. TCRdb recomputed calls from the 5' RACE reads with MiXCR, one row per CDR3 protein. The sample has approximately 100,000 distinct CDR3 sequences, roughly 18% seen once. The source is a human donor in good health.

Remarks on this clonotype: The junction departs from the called germline gene at one end, perhaps through a read error. V usage is TRBV29-1 and J usage is TRBJ2-2, with 8 bases identical to TRBD1. This CDR3 is built from 15 residues. Germline V gene data show CDR1 as SQVTM and CDR2 as ANQGSEA. The CDR3 DNA reads TGCAGCGTTGACGTGACAGGGGAGAACACCGGGGTGCTGTTTTTT. Translating gives CSVDVTGENTGVLFF.

In DNA form, the CDR3 reads TGTGCCAGCAGCCGGACAGGGACTGGAAACACCATATATTTT. Protein: CASSRTGTGNTIYF. The rearrangement joins TRBV4-2 to TRBJ1-3; 8 bases are shared with TRBD1. The germline V gene has CDR1 LGHNA and CDR2 YNFKEQ. The trim removed 4 bases at V and 2 bases at J, leaving 1 base unmatched. There are 14 residues in the CDR3.

This clonotype was counted only a few times. The chain is built from TRBV11-2 and TRBJ2-5; D unclear. With 4 bases removed from V and 9 bases from J, the gap between germline ends came to 9 bases. CDR3 length: 11 residues. Germline CDR1 and CDR2: SGHAT and FQNNGV. The CDR3 DNA reads as TGTGCCAGCAGCTCGGGCGGTTCCCAGTACTTC. Its protein product is CASSSGGSQYF.

This clonotype came up a few times. The rearrangement joins TRBV5-1 to TRBJ1-1; D may be TRBD1 (5 bases). The V end was cut by 0 bases, the J end by 0 bases, with 9 bases between. Per germline, CDR1 SGHRS and CDR2 YFSETQ. There are 15 residues in the CDR3. The CDR3 region is CASSLARGVNTEAFF. CDR3 bases: TGCGCCAGCAGCTTGGCCCGAGGGGTGAACACTGAAGCTTTCTTT.

This chain uses TRBV10-2 with TRBJ2-2; 8 bases line up with TRBD1. The CDR3 has 11 residues. Germline CDR1 and CDR2: WSHSY and SAAADI. CDR3 bases: TGCGGGTCACAGGGGGCCGGGGAGCTGTTTTTT. Protein product: CGSQGAGELFF.

The chain recombines TRBV10-3 with TRBJ2-5; TRBD1 matches 9 bases. Trimming removed 4 bases from V and 3 bases from J; junction bases left unmatched: 6. The CDR3 runs 15 residues. Per germline, CDR1 ENHRY and CDR2 SYGVKD. The CDR3 reads CAISVSGTGKETQYF. In nucleotides, the CDR3 is TGTGCCATCAGTGTGTCCGGGACAGGGAAAGAGACCCAGTACTTC.

This clonotype was found a few times. The rearrangement joins TRBV20-1 to TRBJ2-5; 8 bases are a match to TRBD2. The CDR3 covers 13 residues. With 5 bases clipped from V and 2 bases from J, the junction kept 4 bases outside the gene matches. The germline V gene encodes CDR1 DFQATT and CDR2 SNEGSKA (reference sequence). CDR3 in amino acids: CSAPQRGQETQYF. For the CDR3, the DNA is TGCAGTGCTCCGCAGCGGGGGCAAGAGACCCAGTACTTC.

This clonotype came up a few times. The chain employs TRBV11-2 and TRBJ2-5; no clear D. Germline V CDR1 and CDR2: SGHAT, FQNNGV. V was trimmed by 5 bases and J by 5 bases, leaving 18 bases between them. CDR3 length: 15 amino acids. DNA of the CDR3: TGTGCCAGCAGCCCTCCACATTCTGGGGATGAGACCCAGTACTTC. Its translation: CASSPPHSGDETQYF.

This clonotype was seen more than once but under ten times. This sequence joins TRBV3-1 and TRBJ1-2, with 7 nucleotides matching TRBD1. This CDR3 region has 14 residues. The V gene end was trimmed by 4 bases and the J gene end by 7 bases; junction bases not matched to a gene: 9. Germline CDR1 is LGHDT and CDR2 is YNNKEL (reference sequence). CDR3 residues: CASSPFPGGGGYTF. Here the CDR3 DNA reads TGTGCCAGCAGCCCCTTTCCAGGGGGGGGTGGCTACACCTTC.

The rearrangement uses TRBV18 and TRBJ2-7; 9 bases match TRBD1. Trimming at V came to 3 bases and at J to 5 bases, leaving 5 bases not matched to a gene. CDR3 length: 14 residues. The germline CDR1 and CDR2 sequences are KGHSH and LQKENI. In DNA, the CDR3 is TGTGCCAGCTCACCGGTGGGACAGGGAGACGAGCAGTACTTC. Translation gives CASSPVGQGDEQYF.

This sequence joins TRBV24-1 and TRBJ2-3, with TRBD1 as a possible D gene (6 bases). Germline V gene sequence: CDR1 KGHDR, CDR2 SFDVKD. The CDR3 consists of 15 residues. Trimming left V 4 bases short and J 2 bases short, with 12 bases between. CDR3 residues: CATSDRTAFTDTQYF. The DNA for the CDR3 is TGTGCCACCAGTGACCGGACAGCTTTCACAGATACGCAGTATTTT.

This clonotype was detected many times. The chain combines TRBV12-3 or TRBV12-4 with TRBJ2-3, with a weak D call TRBD2 (7 bases). Trimming cost V 2 bases and J 3 bases, with 24 bases left between them. The length of the CDR3 is 19 residues. CDR3 residues: CASSLIQGGGAQPTDTQYF. CDR3 sequence (DNA): TGTGCCAGCAGTTTAATCCAGGGAGGGGGAGCTCAGCCTACAGATACGCAGTATTTT.

The J gene is TRBJ2-1, the V gene TRBV7-9; perhaps TRBD2 as D (6 bases). The CDR3 loop spans 17 amino acids. Deletions cut 5 bases from V and 2 bases from J, with 19 bases between. Germline V gene data show CDR1 as SEHNR and CDR2 as FQNEAQ (reference sequence). The CDR3 nucleotides read TGTGCCAGCAGCCTCTCGGTACTAGCCCCAGCCTACAATGAGCAGTTCTTC. Translating gives CASSLSVLAPAYNEQFF.

The CDR3 sequence: CATKTSGNNGELFF. The DNA for the CDR3 is TGTGCCACCAAGACTAGCGGGAATAACGGGGAGCTGTTTTTT. This chain connects TRBV3-1 to TRBJ2-2, with 11 bases identical to TRBD2. Losses at the gene ends were 10 bases for V and 7 bases for J; bases not matched to a gene: 8. The CDR3 has 14 amino acids. The germline V gene has CDR1 LGHDT and CDR2 YNNKEL (reference sequence).